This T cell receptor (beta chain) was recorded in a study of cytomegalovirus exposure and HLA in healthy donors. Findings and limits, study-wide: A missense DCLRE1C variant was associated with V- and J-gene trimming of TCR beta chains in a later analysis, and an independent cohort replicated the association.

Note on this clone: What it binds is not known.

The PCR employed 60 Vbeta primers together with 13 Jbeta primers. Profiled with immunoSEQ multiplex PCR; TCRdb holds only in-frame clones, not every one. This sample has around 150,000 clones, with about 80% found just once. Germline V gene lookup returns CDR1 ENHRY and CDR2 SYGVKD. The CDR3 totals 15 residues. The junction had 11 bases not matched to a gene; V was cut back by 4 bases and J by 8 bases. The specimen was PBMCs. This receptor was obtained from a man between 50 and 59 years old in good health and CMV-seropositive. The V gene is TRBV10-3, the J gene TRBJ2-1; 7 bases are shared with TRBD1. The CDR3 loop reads CAISAGQGVGDEQFF. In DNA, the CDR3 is TGTGCCATCAGTGCGGGGCAGGGGGTGGGGGATGAGCAGTTCTTC.